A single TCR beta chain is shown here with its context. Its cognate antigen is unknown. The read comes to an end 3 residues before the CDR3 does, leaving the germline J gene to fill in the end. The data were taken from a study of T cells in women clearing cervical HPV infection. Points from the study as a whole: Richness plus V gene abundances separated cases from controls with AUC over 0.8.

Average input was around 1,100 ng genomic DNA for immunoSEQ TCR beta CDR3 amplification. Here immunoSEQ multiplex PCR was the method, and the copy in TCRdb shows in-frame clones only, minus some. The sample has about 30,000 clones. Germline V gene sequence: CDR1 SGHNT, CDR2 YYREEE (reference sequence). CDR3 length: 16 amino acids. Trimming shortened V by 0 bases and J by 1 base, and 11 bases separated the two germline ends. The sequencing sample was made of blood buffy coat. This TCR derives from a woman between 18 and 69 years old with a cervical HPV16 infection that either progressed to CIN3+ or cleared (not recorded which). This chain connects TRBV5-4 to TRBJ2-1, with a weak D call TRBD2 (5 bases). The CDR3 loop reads CASSLDAGASYNEQFF. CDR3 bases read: TGTGCCAGCAGCTTGGACGCGGGCGCTTCCTACAATGAG.